This T cell receptor (beta chain) was captured in a study of T cells in Graves' hyperthyroidism and ophthalmopathy (dated by TCRdb to between 2018 and 2021). For the wider study: Peripheral blood was collected at initial diagnosis, before any treatment. TCR V-J signatures able to tell the groups apart were searched for in a discovery cohort of 100 patients, of whom about 40 had Graves' ophthalmopathy and around 58 had stable Graves' hyperthyroidism. An independent validation cohort of around 19 hyperthyroidism patients and some 15 patients who later progressed to ophthalmopathy tested prospective prediction of ophthalmopathy. The 100 discovery patients were randomly split 7:3 into training and test sets. In more than five Graves' hyperthyroidism patients, the study also compared T-cell repertoires from thyroid tissue with T-cell repertoires from blood. Once sampling was done, hyperthyroidism patients were given methimazole at a starting dose of 30 mg daily, whereas ophthalmopathy patients were given high-dose intravenous methylprednisolone. The paper reports TCR Vbeta CDR3 sequencing of about 140 peripheral blood samples: 43 ophthalmopathy, over 70 hyperthyroidism and around 17 progressor patients.

This clonotype has ten or more counts. The antigen this receptor binds is unknown. No much larger clone exists at a distance of one base, and base qualities are not known. The TCR beta CDR3 regions were amplified from the RNA transcripts. The TCR CDR3 was subjected to a first round of RT-PCR using the HTBI primer set and the Qiagen OneStep RT-PCR kit. The libraries were constructed in a second round of multiplex PCR and then size-selected and purified. Sequencing of the libraries was done on an Illumina HiSeq2000 using paired-end 100 bp reads. Processing in the source paper ran as follows. SOAPnuke was used to process the raw data, removing reads that contained adapters or uncalled bases, had a mean Phred below 15, or lacked an exact match to the constant primer or identifier. COPE v1.2.5 was used to merge the high-quality paired reads, and each unique nucleotide sequence was defined as a clonotype. MiTCR v1.1 was used to align clonotypes to the IMGT TRBV, TRBD and TRBJ reference segments. Analysis was restricted to V-J combinations with a frequency above 0.0001, which covered about 99% of repertoires. A TCS score was defined as the ratio between F50 (clonal expansion) and ExV (chaos), using BLOSUM62-based TCRdist between CDR3 peptides within each V-J. Welch's t-statistics and random forest reduced around 510 V-J features to 13, which were used in a naive Bayes classifier (R e1071). TCRdb's own reprocessing of the public reads used fastp at Q25 and MiXCR and kept productive beta chains. Under each unique CDR3 protein, matching rows form one entry showing the most common genes and DNA. TCRdb, rather than the study authors, made the V and J calls. For this sample there are around 620,000 distinct CDR3 sequences; under 20% appear just once. Around 4% of the sample comes from the top ten.

Study-wide findings and limitations: No statistical method was used to fix the sample size in advance, and group allocation was not hidden from the investigators. Most expanded thyroid clonotypes (frequency above 0.001) were also detected in blood, suggesting blood repertoires may reflect thyroid immune responses. In validation, the model predicted progression to ophthalmopathy a median of 6.5 months before onset, with roughly 71% sensitivity and 72.22% specificity. In cross-validation, a model built on a 13 V-J signature told ophthalmopathy apart from stable hyperthyroidism with under 90% sensitivity and about 81% specificity, and in testing the same model reached 80%/75%.

V is pruned by 5 bases and J by 4 bases, leaving 5 bases of the junction without a gene match. CDR1 and CDR2 were assigned from the germline V gene as SGHRS and YFSETQ. The CDR3 contains 15 residues, cysteine and phenylalanine counted. Left in the record is the CDR3 DNA by itself, 45 bases read in frame from the first base. A patient counted as having stable Graves' hyperthyroidism if no progression to ophthalmopathy occurred over 18 months of follow-up. Hyperthyroidism patients were newly diagnosed, with disease duration under 2 months, and aged 18 to 65 years. The study excluded patients with uncontrolled infections, other autoimmune diseases, pregnancy or lactation. Diagnoses were based on clinical symptoms, serum thyroxine and TRAb, thyroid ultrasound and orbital computed tomography. Ficoll-Paque density gradient centrifugation was used to isolate PBMCs from about 9 ml of fresh peripheral blood. Total RNA was extracted with Trizol reagent, and quality was checked on an Agilent 2100 Bioanalyzer.

The rearrangement joined TRBV5-1 to TRBJ1-3; 11 bases in the middle match TRBD1. The sequenced material came from blood. This clonotype was sampled from a young woman with Graves' hyperthyroidism. The CDR3 region reads CASRTDRGPGNTIYF. The sequenced DNA is TGCGCCAGCAGGACGGACAGGGGGCCAGGAAACACCATATATTTT.